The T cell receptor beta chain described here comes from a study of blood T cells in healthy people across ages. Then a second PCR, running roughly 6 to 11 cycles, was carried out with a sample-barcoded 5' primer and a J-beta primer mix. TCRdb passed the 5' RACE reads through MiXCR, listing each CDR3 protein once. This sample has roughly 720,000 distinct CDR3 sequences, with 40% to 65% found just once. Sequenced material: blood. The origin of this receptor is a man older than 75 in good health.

The CDR3 protein is CASIRGIQETQYF. CDR3 DNA: TGTGCCAGCATCCGGGGGATCCAAGAGACCCAGTACTTC. The chain recombines TRBV7-2 with TRBJ2-5; D perhaps matches TRBD2 (6 bases). Deletions cut 7 bases from V and 1 base from J, with 10 bases between. The CDR3 length is 13 residues. Germline CDR1 is SGHTA and CDR2 is FQGNSA.